The 27 T cell receptor beta chains below were found in one sample sequenced in a study of cytomegalovirus exposure and HLA in healthy donors. Sequencing was performed with immunoSEQ multiplex PCR; in TCRdb, only in-frame clones are kept and a portion is missing. This sample has some 150,000 clones, with roughly 86% found just once. The sequenced sample consisted of PBMCs. These receptors all come from a man aged 18 to 29 in good health and CMV-seropositive.

Note on this clone: The junction and the germline gene differ at one end; a read error may be behind it. This chain connects TRBV9 to TRBJ1-1; 9 positions agree with TRBD1. CDR1 is SGDLS and CDR2 is YYNGEE in the germline V gene. CDR3 length: 14 residues. The CDR3 DNA sequence: TGTGCCAGCAGCGCAGGACAGGGGAGCACTGGAGCTTTCTTT. This encodes CASSAGQGSTGAFF.

CDR3 in amino acids: CASSLVWGGNTEAFF. CDR3 coding DNA: TGCGCCAGCAGCCTAGTTTGGGGGGGGAACACTGAAGCTTTCTTT. This chain uses TRBV4-1 with TRBJ1-1; maybe TRBD1 (5 bases). The germline V and J ends were trimmed by 4 bases and 1 base, with 13 bases remaining between them. CDR1 and CDR2 from the germline V gene are MGHRA and YSYEKL. The CDR3 runs to 15 residues.

The chain joins TRBV27 to TRBJ2-1, with 9 bases matching TRBD2. The CDR3 covers 17 residues. J lost 0 bases, V lost 5 bases, and 8 bases had no gene match. The germline V gene encodes CDR1 MNHEY and CDR2 SMNVEV (reference sequence). The CDR3, as DNA: TGTGCCAGCAGTCTCAGCGGGGGGAGGAGCTCCTACAATGAGCAGTTCTTC. This gives the protein CASSLSGGRSSYNEQFF.

This clone was recorded many times. This chain connects TRBV6-5 to TRBJ1-6, with a weak D call TRBD1 (5 bases). Trimming pared 6 bases from V and 13 bases from J, leaving 19 bases between. The CDR3 runs 14 residues. Looked up from germline, CDR1 is MNHEY and CDR2 is SVGAGI. CDR3 residues: CASSRTGTLHPLHF. The CDR3 bases are TGTGCCAGCAGCCGCACAGGAACCCTTCACCCCCTCCACTTT.

Remarks on this clone: Other DNA sequences in the same sample also yield this CDR3. CDR3 protein: CASSLADTGELFF. CDR3 sequence (DNA): TGCGCCAGCAGCTTGGCGGACACCGGGGAGCTGTTTTTT. The J gene is TRBJ2-2, the V gene TRBV5-1; no reliable D call. Trimming left V 0 bases short and J 3 bases short, with 3 bases between. CDR1 and CDR2 from the germline V gene are SGHRS and YFSETQ. The CDR3 runs to 13 residues. Filled out from reference TRBV5-1 and TRBJ2-2, the complete variable domain reads KAGVTQTPRYLIKTRGQQVTLSCSPISGHRSVSWYQQTPGQGLQFLFEYFSETQRNKGNFPGRFSGRQFSNSRSEMNVSTLELGDSALYLCASSLADTGELFFGEGSRLTVL.

A note on this clone: One end of the junction varies from germline; a read error may be responsible. V and J are TRBV7-7 and TRBJ1-1, with 8 positions matching TRBD1. This CDR3 has 18 amino acids. Germline V gives CDR1 SSHAT, CDR2 FNYEAQ (reference sequence). Here the CDR3 reads CASSPIGDRQSGDTEAFF. The DNA for the CDR3 is TGTGCTAGCAGCCCAATAGGGGACAGGCAAAGCGGGGACACTGAAGCTTTCTTT.

V gene TRBV15 combines with J gene TRBJ2-2, with TRBD1 identical over 8 bases. This CDR3 is built from 16 residues. Germline loops: CDR1 LNHNV, CDR2 YYDKDF (reference sequence). The junction had 6 bases not matched to a gene; V was cut back by 3 bases and J by 3 bases. CDR3 residues: CATSRGTGPYTGELFF. CDR3 sequence (DNA): TGTGCCACCAGCAGGGGGACAGGCCCCTACACCGGGGAGCTGTTTTTT.

The chain uses TRBV15 and TRBJ2-5; possible D gene TRBD1, 5 bases. CDR1 and CDR2 (germline): LNHNV, YYDKDF (reference sequence). This CDR3 is built from 15 residues. V shed 0 bases and J shed 1 base, with 9 bases lying between them. The CDR3 DNA sequence: TGTGCCACCAGCAGAGATGGACATTCCCAAGAGACCCAGTACTTC. Protein sequence: CATSRDGHSQETQYF.

The chain has TRBV27 and TRBJ2-1; TRBD2 matches at 8 bases. The CDR3 totals 15 residues. Per germline, CDR1 MNHEY and CDR2 SMNVEV (reference sequence). The junction had 5 bases not matched to a gene; V was cut back by 6 bases and J by 1 base. The CDR3 DNA reads TGTGCCAGCAGCACCCGACTAGCGTCCTACAATGAGCAGTTCTTC. This sequence encodes CASSTRLASYNEQFF.

The rearrangement uses TRBV9 and TRBJ1-6, with TRBD1 matching 7 bases. V dropped 7 bases and J dropped 7; count of bases not matched to a gene: 8. The germline CDR1 and CDR2 sequences are SGDLS and YYNGEE. The CDR3 is 14 amino acids. The CDR3: CASSPGQLNSPLHF. The CDR3 DNA reads as TGTGCCAGCTCCCCGGGACAGTTGAATTCACCCCTCCACTTT. The entire variable domain, with the rest obtained from reference TRBV9 and TRBJ1-6, is as follows: DSGVTQTPKHLITATGQRVTLRCSPRSGDLSVYWYQQSLDQGLQFLIQYYNGEERAKGNILERFSAQQFPDLHSELNLSSLELGDSALYFCASSPGQLNSPLHFGNGTRLTVT.

The J gene is TRBJ2-7, the V gene TRBV4-2, with 10 bases that match TRBD2. CDR1 and CDR2 (germline): LGHNA, YNFKEQ. V gave up 1 base and J gave up 4 bases; unmatched junction bases: 16. This CDR3 comprises 19 residues. CDR3 bases: TGTGCCAGCAGCCAAGTCCCCGGGGAGCGGGGGGGAGAGCTTTACGAGCAGTACTTC. Amino acid sequence: CASSQVPGERGGELYEQYF.

CDR3 region: CASGNRFYGYTF. CDR3 bases: TGTGCCAGCGGGAACAGGTTCTATGGCTACACCTTC. The chain uses TRBV9 and TRBJ1-2; a weak D match, TRBD1 (5 bases). The CDR3 length is 12 residues. CDR1 and CDR2 (germline): SGDLS, YYNGEE. V was shortened by 7 bases and J by 4 bases, with 11 bases between the two germline ends.

This clone came up a few times. The V and J genes are TRBV2 and TRBJ2-7; 8 bases are shared with TRBD1. The CDR3 runs 12 residues. The V gene's germline CDR1 is SNHLY and CDR2 FYNNEI. The ends lost 10 bases at V and 6 bases at J; junction bases unmatched: 8. The CDR3 protein is CATNRGAAEQYF. CDR3 coding DNA: TGTGCCACTAACAGGGGGGCCGCCGAGCAGTACTTC.

The chain couples TRBV7-2 to TRBJ1-2, with 9 bases that match TRBD1. CDR3 length: 14 amino acids. CDR1 and CDR2 (germline): SGHTA, FQGNSA. V gave up 5 bases and J gave up 5 bases; unmatched junction bases: 6. CDR3 sequence reads: CASSVFGQGYGYTF. Here the CDR3 DNA reads TGTGCCAGCAGCGTCTTCGGACAGGGGTATGGCTACACCTTC.

The chain has TRBV30 and TRBJ1-4; the D is unclear. Germline loops: CDR1 GTSNPN, CDR2 SVGIG (reference sequence). V was pared by 0 bases and J by 8 bases, with 4 bases between. The CDR3 has 11 residues. DNA of the CDR3: TGTGCCTGGAGTGTACAAGAAAAACTGTTTTTT. It specifies CAWSVQEKLFF.

V is TRBV6-1 and J is TRBJ1-1, with a weak D call TRBD1 (6 bases). Deletions cut 5 bases from V and 2 bases from J, with 15 bases between. Germline-derived CDR1 and CDR2 are MNHNS and SASEGT. CDR3 size: 15 residues. CDR3: CASSKFPGQNTEAFF. The DNA of the CDR3 is TGTGCCAGCAGTAAATTCCCGGGACAAAACACTGAAGCTTTCTTT.

This clone has a handful of counts. This chain connects TRBV7-2 to TRBJ1-1; D is ambiguous. V lost 3 bases, J lost 1 base, and 6 bases lay in between. CDR3 size: 13 residues. CDR1 and CDR2 (germline): SGHTA, FQGNSA. Here the CDR3 DNA reads TGTGCCAGCAGCTTTACTTCGAACACTGAAGCTTTCTTT. Its protein is CASSFTSNTEAFF.

V and J are TRBV9 and TRBJ2-7, with unresolved D. Looked up from germline, CDR1 is SGDLS and CDR2 is YYNGEE. V dropped 2 bases and J dropped 3 bases, with 15 bases sitting between them. The CDR3 runs to 15 residues. CDR3 region: CASSVPTSSHYEQYF. The CDR3 nucleotides read TGTGCCAGCAGCGTTCCCACGAGTTCCCACTACGAGCAGTACTTC.

The chain has TRBV20-1 and TRBJ2-1; D uncertain. CDR1 and CDR2 (germline): DFQATT, SNEGSKA (reference sequence). This CDR3 spans 11 amino acids. Trimming removed 1 base at V and 10 bases at J, with 8 bases between. CDR3 sequence (DNA): TGCAGTGCTAGAGCAATGGCCGAGCAGTTCTTC. Translating it yields CSARAMAEQFF.

The J gene is TRBJ2-5, the V gene TRBV7-9; D possibly corresponds to TRBD2 (6 bases). The CDR3 loop spans 13 amino acids. Germline-derived CDR1 and CDR2 are SEHNR and FQNEAQ (reference sequence). Trimming pared 4 bases from V and 10 bases from J, leaving 16 bases between. The CDR3: CASSSPGLWDQYF. CDR3 sequence (DNA): TGTGCCAGCAGCTCCCCGGGACTGTGGGACCAGTACTTC.

This chain joins TRBV4-2 and TRBJ2-7; D is unresolved. The germline CDR1 and CDR2 sequences are LGHNA and YNFKEQ. Trimming took off 0 bases at V and 0 bases at J, with 3 bases between the two ends. The CDR3 has 13 residues. In nucleotides, the CDR3 is TGTGCCAGCAGCCAAGAGTACTCCTACGAGCAGTACTTC. Translated, it gives CASSQEYSYEQYF.

The chain has TRBV2 and TRBJ2-5; perhaps TRBD2 as D (6 bases). The CDR3 length is 14 residues. Germline lookup yields CDR1 SNHLY and CDR2 FYNNEI. The V and J ends lost 7 bases and 0 bases respectively, with 12 bases between them. The chain's CDR3 is CASILASYQETQYF. The CDR3 DNA reads as TGTGCCAGCATCCTAGCGAGCTACCAAGAGACCCAGTACTTC. Full variable domain (missing parts from reference TRBV2 and TRBJ2-5): EPEVTQTPSHQVTQMGQEVILRCVPISNHLYFYWYRQILGQKVEFLVSFYNNEISEKSEIFDDQFSVERPDGSNFTLKIRSTKLEDSAMYFCASILASYQETQYFGPGTRLLVL.

The rearrangement links TRBV29-1 to TRBJ2-1, with 12 bases identical to TRBD1. Trimming at V came to 6 bases and at J to 4 bases, leaving 1 base not matched to a gene. There are 13 residues in the CDR3. Germline lookup yields CDR1 SQVTM and CDR2 ANQGSEA. DNA of the CDR3: TGCAGCGTGGGACAGGGGGCTTACAATGAGCAGTTCTTC. Its translation: CSVGQGAYNEQFF.

This chain connects TRBV28 to TRBJ2-3, with D unresolved. V was trimmed by 8 bases and J by 5 bases, leaving 5 bases between them. Germline V lookup: CDR1 MDHEN, CDR2 SYDVKM. The CDR3 is 10 amino acids. DNA of the CDR3: TGTGCCAGCTTCGGAGATACGCAGTATTTT. It is translated as CASFGDTQYF.

This chain links TRBV7-2 with TRBJ2-3, with 7 bases fitting TRBD2. CDR3 length equals 11 residues. Germline V CDR1 and CDR2: SGHTA, FQGNSA. V trimming: 6 bases; J trimming: 15 bases; junction bases outside the gene matches: 9. The CDR3: CASRSKGLVYF. DNA for the CDR3: TGTGCCAGCAGGTCGAAAGGACTAGTATATTTT.

The chain recombines TRBV21-1 with TRBJ2-2; TRBD2 is the table's D call and was not checked against the DNA. TRBV21-1 represents a pseudogene. CDR3 length: 12 residues. The CDR3 here is CASSTRGRELFF. The CDR3 DNA reads as TGTGCCAGCAGCACCCGGGGGAGGGAGCTGTTTTTT.

This rearrangement joins TRBV9 to TRBJ1-1; D is undetermined. CDR1 is SGDLS and CDR2 is YYNGEE in the germline V gene. CDR3 length: 11 amino acids. V shed 4 bases and J shed 7 bases, with 8 bases lying between them. CDR3 in amino acids: CASSPGNEAFF. The CDR3 coding sequence is TGTGCCAGCAGCCCCGGGAATGAAGCTTTCTTT.